This T cell receptor beta chain was documented in a study of Graves' ophthalmopathy and Graves' hyperthyroidism. Other autoimmune diseases, uncontrolled infections, pregnancy or lactation led to the exclusion of patients. PBMCs had their origin in fresh peripheral blood (approximately 9.9 ml). Researchers took RNA transcripts and amplified TCR beta CDR3 regions from them. The library came from an HTBI-primed first-round RT-PCR and a second-round multiplex PCR. TCRdb recomputed calls from the multiplex PCR reads with MiXCR, one row per CDR3 protein. The repertoire consists of almost 400,000 distinct CDR3 sequences, with around 18% occurring once and the leading ten covering roughly 1.6%. The CDR3 covers 15 residues. From germline, CDR1 is MNHNS and CDR2 SASEGT. J lost 2 bases, V lost 7 bases, and 9 bases had no gene match.

The TCR comes from a woman under 30 with Graves' ophthalmopathy. Sequencing was done on a sample of peripheral blood. This chain links TRBV6-1 with TRBJ2-7; TRBD2 agrees at 9 bases. The CDR3 protein is CASKDSGRFAYEQYF. CDR3 nucleotide sequence: TGTGCCAGCAAAGATAGCGGGAGATTCGCCTACGAGCAGTACTTC.